A selection of T cell receptor beta chains follows, all from one sample in a study of blood T cells in healthy people across ages. TCRdb processed the 5' RACE reads anew with MiXCR; each CDR3 protein has one entry. This table has hundreds of thousands of distinct CDR3 sequences, around 45% appearing once. Sequenced sample: blood. The receptors stem from a man aged 55 to 70 in good health. Both conserved end residues are part of each CDR3. Fields, in order: V gene, J gene, clone size, D gene, CDR3 DNA, CDR3 protein. The D gene is left open where the match is weak. Where a row states a size, it is once, few, many or the class of an expanded clone; other rows omit it.

V: TRBV20-1; J: TRBJ2-7; size: .; D: TRBD2; DNA: TGCAGTGCTAATATAGCGGGGGGGCTCAATGAGCAGTACTTC; CDR3: CSANIAGGLNEQYF
V: TRBV6-5; J: TRBJ1-1; size: .; D: .; DNA: TGTGCCAGCAGACCCGGGGCACCGCGTGAGAACACTGAAGCTTTCTTT; CDR3: CASRPGAPRENTEAFF
V: TRBV14; J: TRBJ1-2; size: .; D: TRBD1; DNA: TGTGCCAGCAGCCCGCAACAGGGGAAAGTTAACTATGGCTACACCTTC; CDR3: CASSPQQGKVNYGYTF
V: TRBV29-1; J: TRBJ1-1; size: once; D: .; DNA: TGCAGCGTTGAAGAGCGGGGGGCGTTTGTCACTGAAGCTTTCTTT; CDR3: CSVEERGAFVTEAFF
V: TRBV7-6; J: TRBJ2-5; size: .; D: TRBD2; DNA: TGTGCCAGCAGCAGGACTAGAGGATACCGGGAGACCCAGTACTTC; CDR3: CASSRTRGYRETQYF
V: TRBV3-1; J: TRBJ2-1; size: .; D: .; DNA: TGTGCCGGCAGCATCCTTAGGGGTGGCGAGCAGTTCTTC; CDR3: CAGSILRGGEQFF
V: TRBV20-1; J: TRBJ2-7; size: .; D: .; DNA: TGCAGTGCTGGGACCCCGGGAGCACACGAGCAGTACTTC; CDR3: CSAGTPGAHEQYF
V: TRBV11-1; J: TRBJ2-7; size: .; D: TRBD1; DNA: TGTGCCAGCAGACGGACAGGGGGAGTCTACGAGCAGTACTTC; CDR3: CASRRTGGVYEQYF
V: TRBV6-2/TRBV6-3; J: TRBJ2-7; size: .; D: .; DNA: TGTGCCAGCGTAGCCCTAGCGACACAATACGAGCAGTACTTC; CDR3: CASVALATQYEQYF
V: TRBV6-2/TRBV6-3; J: TRBJ2-7; size: .; D: TRBD1; DNA: TGTGCCAGCAGTTACCTAGCCGGGACAGGGAGGTACGAGCAGTACTTC; CDR3: CASSYLAGTGRYEQYF
V: TRBV7-9; J: TRBJ2-3; size: .; D: TRBD2; DNA: TGTGCCAGCAGCTTAGAACTAGCGGGGGTCGAAGATACGCAGTATTTT; CDR3: CASSLELAGVEDTQYF
V: TRBV19; J: TRBJ1-4; size: .; D: TRBD1; DNA: TGTGCCAGTAAAGACAGGGTGACTAATGAAAAACTGTTTTTT; CDR3: CASKDRVTNEKLFF
V: TRBV7-2; J: TRBJ2-6; size: many; D: .; DNA: TGTGCCAGCAGCCGAGGGTCTGGGGCCAACGTCCTGACTTTC; CDR3: CASSRGSGANVLTF
V: TRBV6-2/TRBV6-3; J: TRBJ2-5; size: few; D: .; DNA: TGTGCCAGCAGTTACAAAAGAGGCCTCCAAGAGACCCAGTACTTC; CDR3: CASSYKRGLQETQYF
V: TRBV6-2/TRBV6-3; J: TRBJ2-7; size: few; D: .; DNA: TGTGCCAGCAGTTTGACAGTACGAACCTACGAGCAGTACTTC; CDR3: CASSLTVRTYEQYF
V: TRBV6-6; J: TRBJ2-1; size: .; D: .; DNA: TGTGCCACCGCGACAGTAACCTACGAGCAGTTCTTC; CDR3: CATATVTYEQFF
V: TRBV7-9; J: TRBJ1-1; size: .; D: .; DNA: TGTGCCAGCAGCTTTGGTTCAGGGTTAGGTACTGAAGCTTTCTTT; CDR3: CASSFGSGLGTEAFF
V: TRBV18; J: TRBJ1-5; size: once; D: .; DNA: TGTGCCAGCTCACCACGGGTCGATCAGCCCCAGCATTTT; CDR3: CASSPRVDQPQHF
V: TRBV4-1; J: TRBJ2-3; size: .; D: TRBD2; DNA: TGCGCCAGCAGCCAAGGCCCCAAGCGGGGGGTTACAGATACGCAGTATTTT; CDR3: CASSQGPKRGVTDTQYF
V: TRBV20-1; J: TRBJ2-5; size: few; D: TRBD1; DNA: TGCAGTGCCCACTTAGGGACAGGGGTGCAAGAGACCCAGTACTTC; CDR3: CSAHLGTGVQETQYF
V: TRBV20-1; J: TRBJ2-7; size: few; D: TRBD1; DNA: TGCAGTGCCACCAGCCGCCCGACAGGGTCGGGGCAGTACTTC; CDR3: CSATSRPTGSGQYF
V: TRBV21-1; J: TRBJ1-1; size: .; D: .; DNA: TGTGCCAGCAGCAAAGCCGGTGTGGTCGGGGAGGACAGGGGGTCAGCTTTCTTT; CDR3: CASSKAGVVGEDRGSAFF
V: TRBV6-5; J: TRBJ2-2; size: .; D: .; DNA: TGTGCCAGCAGTAAGACAAGGACGAACACCGGGGAGCTGTTTTTT; CDR3: CASSKTRTNTGELFF
V: TRBV4-1; J: TRBJ2-1; size: .; D: TRBD2; DNA: TGCGCCAGCAGCCAGATAGCGGGGGGGATTGAGACCCAGTTCTTC; CDR3: CASSQIAGGIETQFF
V: TRBV6-6; J: TRBJ2-3; size: few; D: .; DNA: TGTGCCAGCAGTGCCTACGGGGGCAGGGATACAGATACGCAGTATTTT; CDR3: CASSAYGGRDTDTQYF
V: TRBV2; J: TRBJ1-2; size: few; D: .; DNA: TGTGCCAGCAGTGAAGCGCTGCAGGGCTCGAATGGCTACACCTTC; CDR3: CASSEALQGSNGYTF
V: TRBV6-6; J: TRBJ2-5; size: .; D: .; DNA: TGTGCCAGCAGTTATGGGGGACCAGAGGAGCAGTACTTC; CDR3: CASSYGGPEEQYF
V: TRBV6-2/TRBV6-3; J: TRBJ2-1; size: .; D: TRBD2; DNA: TGTGCCAGCAGTTTAGCGACTAGCGGGATCTCCTACAATGAGCAGTTCTTC; CDR3: CASSLATSGISYNEQFF
V: TRBV18; J: TRBJ2-5; size: .; D: .; DNA: TGTGCCAGCTCCGCCGGGCTTCCTCAAGAGACCCAGTACTTC; CDR3: CASSAGLPQETQYF
V: TRBV27; J: TRBJ2-7; size: .; D: .; DNA: TGTGCCAGCAGTCTCCGGGACGGCAGCTCCTACGAGCAGTACTTC; CDR3: CASSLRDGSSYEQYF
V: TRBV4-1; J: TRBJ1-5; size: .; D: .; DNA: TGCGCCAGCAGCCAAGATCTGAACCTTAGCAATCAGCCCCAGCATTTT; CDR3: CASSQDLNLSNQPQHF
V: TRBV28; J: TRBJ2-5; size: once; D: .; DNA: TGTGCCAGCAGTTTATTTTCCAGCGGGGACAATGAGCAGTACTTC; CDR3: CASSLFSSGDNEQYF
V: TRBV5-1; J: TRBJ2-3; size: .; D: .; DNA: TGCGCCAGCAGCTTGGACCTTGCAGCAGATACGCAGTATTTT; CDR3: CASSLDLAADTQYF
V: TRBV5-6; J: TRBJ1-2; size: .; D: TRBD1; DNA: TGTGCCAGCACTTACAAAGGGGGCGAGGGCTACACCTTC; CDR3: CASTYKGGEGYTF
V: TRBV6-5; J: TRBJ1-2; size: few; D: .; DNA: TGTGCCAGCAGTAACCTAAGGCTGTATGGCTACACCTTC; CDR3: CASSNLRLYGYTF
V: TRBV7-3; J: TRBJ1-1; size: few; D: TRBD1; DNA: TGTGCCAGCAGCGCCGGGACAGGGACTGAAGCTTTCTTT; CDR3: CASSAGTGTEAFF
V: TRBV7-2; J: TRBJ2-3; size: .; D: TRBD2; DNA: TGTGCCAGCAGCCAAGGGGTAGCGGGGAGTGGCACAGATACGCAGTATTTT; CDR3: CASSQGVAGSGTDTQYF
V: TRBV5-1; J: TRBJ2-3; size: .; D: TRBD1; DNA: TGCGCCAGCCGTACGGGACAGGGTTTCGCCACAGATACGCAGTATTTT; CDR3: CASRTGQGFATDTQYF
V: TRBV20-1; J: TRBJ1-2; size: .; D: .; DNA: TGCAGTGGACAGTGGGTTGGTGGCTACACCTTC; CDR3: CSGQWVGGYTF
V: TRBV7-2; J: TRBJ2-7; size: many; D: .; DNA: TGTGCCAGCAGCTTAAATCAGGGTGGATCGGGGGAGCAGTACTTC; CDR3: CASSLNQGGSGEQYF
V: TRBV6-1; J: TRBJ1-1; size: .; D: .; DNA: TGTGCCAGCAGTGCCCGGAGGGGCACTGAAGCTTTCTTT; CDR3: CASSARRGTEAFF